What follows is one T cell receptor beta chain and its context. The sample belongs to a study of blood T cell repertoires in COVID-19. Sequenced by immunoSEQ multiplex PCR; TCRdb stores in-frame clones only, minus some. Counted here are about 100,000 clones, roughly 87% occurring once; the ten biggest clones make up 3.8%. This CDR3 comprises 14 residues. Germline CDR1 and CDR2: ENHRY and SYGVKD. With 7 bases removed from V and 9 bases from J, the gap between germline ends came to 19 bases. The clonotype was recovered from a man aged 55 to 70 with acute or convalescent COVID-19. Source material: peripheral blood. The rearrangement joins TRBV10-3 to TRBJ1-3; perhaps TRBD1 as D (6 bases). CDR3 protein: CAITAEGHSGTIYF. CDR3 coding DNA: TGTGCCATCACCGCAGAGGGACATTCAGGCACCATATATTTT.